This entry is about one TCR beta chain. The V end lost 2 bases, the J end lost 7 bases, and 11 bases lay between the germline ends. The length of the CDR3 is 13 residues. The germline V gene encodes CDR1 SEHNR and CDR2 FQNEAQ (reference sequence). Profiled with immunoSEQ multiplex PCR; TCRdb holds only in-frame clones, not every one. The top ten clones hold almost 6.5% of a sample with some 150,000 clones, 70% to 85% of them seen once. This record comes from a study of blood T cell repertoires in COVID-19. The chain uses TRBV7-9 and TRBJ1-2; no clear D gene. The sample taken for sequencing was peripheral blood. The receptor was isolated from a human donor in a cohort sampled during active COVID-19. The CDR3 protein is CASSLSTEGGYTF. CDR3 sequence (DNA): TGTGCCAGCAGCTTAAGTACAGAGGGTGGCTACACCTTC. Supplemented by reference TRBV7-9 and TRBJ1-2, the full variable domain reads DTGVSQNPRHKITKRGQNVTFRCDPISEHNRLYWYRQTLGQGPEFLTYFQNEAQLEKSRLLSDRFSAERPKGSFSTLEIQRTEQGDSAMYLCASSLSTEGGYTFGSGTRLTVV.